This is a list of T cell receptor beta chains from one sample in a study of T cell responses to AZD1222 COVID-19 vaccine. Profiling relied on immunoSEQ multiplex PCR, and the TCRdb table lists in-frame clones only, not all of them. This table holds some 90,000 clones, about 88% found once. Material: peripheral blood, obtained on day 0 of AZD1222 vaccination. These receptors originate from an adult in good health. The CDR3 runs from the conserved cysteine through the conserved F or W. A D gene is named only where the DNA matches it firmly. Size is omitted from some rows. Given values are once, few, many or a class for expanded clones.

V gene	clone size	D gene	J gene	CDR3 DNA	CDR3 protein
TRBV6-1	-	TRBD1	TRBJ2-5	TGTGCCAGCAGTGAATGGCCAGGGGGTTTAAGAGAGACCCAGTACTTC	CASSEWPGGLRETQYF
TRBV4-3	once	-	TRBJ2-3	TGCGCCAGCAGCCAAGCTCCCATTAGCGATACGCAGTATTTT	CASSQAPISDTQYF
TRBV9	-	-	TRBJ2-7	TGTGCCAGCAGCCCTGGGGCAGGGAACGAGCAGTACTTC	CASSPGAGNEQYF
TRBV9	once	-	TRBJ2-1	TGTGCCAGCAGCTCGGACTCCAACTCCTACAATGAGCAGTTCTTC	CASSSDSNSYNEQFF
TRBV5-1	few	TRBD1	TRBJ1-1	TGCGCCAGCAGCTTCACCGGGACAGGGCCATCAGAAGCTTTCTTT	CASSFTGTGPSEAFF
TRBV6-2/TRBV6-3	-	-	TRBJ1-5	TGTGCCAGCAGTTATTACGGGATCCCCGGCCCGGGTGCGCCCCAGCATTTT	CASSYYGIPGPGAPQHF
TRBV10-2	-	-	TRBJ1-1	TGCGCCAGCACTAGGGACATCTACACTGAAGCTTTCTTT	CASTRDIYTEAFF
TRBV6-6	-	-	TRBJ2-7	TGTGCCAGCAGTTGGCAGGGCTCCTACGAGCAGTACTTC	CASSWQGSYEQYF
TRBV6-2/TRBV6-3	-	-	TRBJ1-5	TGTGCCAGCAGTTCTACACGAAATCAGCCCCAGCATTTT	CASSSTRNQPQHF
TRBV6-2/TRBV6-3	-	TRBD1	TRBJ1-1	TGTGCCAGCAGTTACCGACAGGGGCAAGAAGCTTTCTTT	CASSYRQGQEAFF
TRBV6-5	-	-	TRBJ2-5	TGTGCCAGCAGTTACTCGGGGGAAGAGACCCAGTACTTC	CASSYSGEETQYF
TRBV11-3	once	-	TRBJ1-1	TGTGCCAGCAGCTCGGGTCGGGGCGGAACTGAAGCTTTCTTT	CASSSGRGGTEAFF
TRBV7-9	-	-	TRBJ1-4	TGTGCCAGCAGCCCCCAAGCGGGGAATGAAAAACTGTTTTTT	CASSPQAGNEKLFF
TRBV7-2	few	-	TRBJ1-4	TGTGCCAGCAGCTTAGCGGGAGGGGTCGGAGAAAAACTGTTTTTT	CASSLAGGVGEKLFF
TRBV21-1	-	-	TRBJ1-1	TGTGCCAGCAGCAAAGGGGGGTCGGGCGGGGACACTGAAGCTTTCTTT	CASSKGGSGGDTEAFF
TRBV10-3	-	TRBD1	TRBJ1-2	TGTGCCACAACGGGACAGGGGGTACCCCGGCGTGGCTACACCTTC	CATTGQGVPRRGYTF
TRBV12-3/TRBV12-4	few	-	TRBJ2-5	TGTGCCAGCAGCAATCGGGATCAAGAGACCCAGTACTTC	CASSNRDQETQYF
TRBV6-2/TRBV6-3	-	-	TRBJ2-1	TGTGCCAGCACCCCACACGACCCGAAGTCGCCTGAGCAGTTCTTC	CASTPHDPKSPEQFF
TRBV21-1	-	-	TRBJ2-7	TGTGCCAGCAGCAAAATAGGGCAGCCCTACGAGCAGTACTTC	CASSKIGQPYEQYF
TRBV5-1	-	-	TRBJ2-3	TGCGCCAGCAGCCGTAGGAGAACAGCTATTACATTCACAGATACGCAGTATTTT	CASSRRRTAITFTDTQYF
TRBV29-1	-	TRBD2	TRBJ2-3	TGCAGCGTTGACGGGCTAGCGGGGCGCACAGATACGCAGTATTTT	CSVDGLAGRTDTQYF
TRBV7-6	-	-	TRBJ1-5	TGTGCCAGCAGCTTAGCCGGATATAGCAATCAGCCCCAGCATTTT	CASSLAGYSNQPQHF
TRBV4-3	few	-	TRBJ1-4	TGCGCCAGCAGCCAAATACAGGGAACTAATGAAAAACTGTTTTTT	CASSQIQGTNEKLFF
TRBV18	-	TRBD1	TRBJ1-4	TGTGCCAGCTCACCCGGACAGGGACCAGGGAAAAAACTGTTTTTT	CASSPGQGPGKKLFF
TRBV7-2	-	TRBD1	TRBJ2-7	TGTGCCAGCAGCCCAAACTCCGGGACACAGGGGGAGCAGTACTTC	CASSPNSGTQGEQYF
TRBV3-1/TRBV3-2	few	-	TRBJ1-4	TGTGCCAGCAGCCAACAGGGGTCGAATTATGCACTGTTTTTT	CASSQQGSNYALFF
TRBV5-5	-	-	TRBJ2-7	TGTGCCAGCAGCTCTCAGGGCCGCGAGCAGTACTTC	CASSSQGREQYF
TRBV12-3/TRBV12-4	-	-	TRBJ1-5	TGTGCCAGCAGTTTGGATAGGGTCCAGCCCCAGCATTTT	CASSLDRVQPQHF
TRBV4-1	-	-	TRBJ2-3	TGCGCCAGCAGCCAGAGGGACACAGATACGCAGTATTTT	CASSQRDTDTQYF
TRBV15	-	TRBD1	TRBJ1-5	TGTGCCACCGGGGGACACAGGGGAGGACAGCCCCAGCATTTT	CATGGHRGGQPQHF
TRBV25-1	-	-	TRBJ1-2	TGTGCCAGCAGTGAATATGCAGGCCCCTATGGCTACACCTTC	CASSEYAGPYGYTF
TRBV19	-	TRBD2	TRBJ2-7	TGTGCCAGTAGTCAGTATAGCGGGAGGGACTACGAGCAGTACTTC	CASSQYSGRDYEQYF
TRBV7-3	-	-	TRBJ2-1	TGTGCCAGCAGTACCCAGGGGAATGAGCAGTTCTTC	CASSTQGNEQFF